The TCR beta chain described here comes from a study of blood T cell repertoires in COVID-19. Participant age was roughly 18 to 95 years, and participants resided in around 24 US areas. Cohort assignment relied on participant-reported clinical history. Cohort 3 donors counted as recovered after two negative PCRs, clearance, or resolved symptoms. The CDR3 spans 15 residues. Germline V CDR1 and CDR2: SGHNT, YYREEE (reference sequence). Trimming shortened V by 5 bases and J by 4 bases, and 16 bases separated the two germline ends. Using immunoSEQ multiplex PCR, the repertoire was profiled, and TCRdb retains in-frame clones only, with some absent. This sample yields a few hundred thousand clones, of which approximately 83% are seen a single time; approximately 2% belongs to the top ten.

The source material was PBMCs or T cells enriched from blood (not recorded which). The J gene is TRBJ2-1, the V gene TRBV5-4; tentative D call: TRBD2 (6 bases). This TCR was recovered from a woman in her fifties or sixties who had recovered from COVID-19. CDR3 nucleotides: TGTGCCAGCAGTCAGGGAGGTCCCGTATACAATGAGCAGTTCTTC. This gives the protein CASSQGGPVYNEQFF. Full variable domain (outside the CDR3, taken from reference TRBV5-4 and TRBJ2-1): ETGVTQSPTHLIKTRGQQVTLRCSSQSGHNTVSWYQQALGQGPQFIFQYYREEENGRGNFPPRFSGLQFPNYSSELNVNALELDDSALYLCASSQGGPVYNEQFFGPGTRLTVL.